Each of the 13 T cell receptor beta chains below was sequenced from the same sample in a study of cytomegalovirus exposure and HLA in healthy donors. Researchers ran the PCR with 60 Vbeta and 13 Jbeta primers. Sequencing was performed with immunoSEQ multiplex PCR; in TCRdb, only in-frame clones are kept and a portion is missing. The table has about 92,000 clones, roughly 73% seen once; the top ten hold approximately 7%. The specimen was PBMCs. These receptor sequences come from a man between 50 and 59 years old in good health and CMV-seropositive.

V is TRBV6-1 and J is TRBJ2-1, with 10 bases aligning to TRBD2. The CDR3 is made up of 15 amino acids. Unmatched junction bases numbered 9, after V lost 6 bases and J lost 7 bases. The germline gives CDR1 MNHNS, CDR2 SASEGT. CDR3 in amino acids: CASRTSGGASNEQFF. In nucleotides, the CDR3 is TGTGCCAGCAGAACGAGCGGGGGGGCTTCGAATGAGCAGTTCTTC.

The chain is built from TRBV7-2 and TRBJ1-2, with unresolved D. Germline V lookup: CDR1 SGHTA, CDR2 FQGNSA. V was trimmed by 5 bases and J by 5 bases, leaving 9 bases between them. The CDR3 extends over 12 amino acids. The CDR3: CASSLERYGYTF. The CDR3 bases are TGTGCCAGCAGCCTTGAGAGGTATGGCTACACCTTC.

This clone was recorded a few times. J is TRBJ2-7 and V is TRBV19; D is possibly TRBD2 (5 bases). Germline V gene lookup returns CDR1 LNHDA and CDR2 SQIVND (reference sequence). The CDR3 covers 15 residues. V was trimmed by 6 bases and J by 5 bases, leaving 20 bases between them. The CDR3 region is CASSTISGGGHEQYF. CDR3 coding DNA: TGTGCCAGTAGCACAATCTCCGGAGGCGGACACGAGCAGTACTTC. Drawing the rest from reference TRBV19 and TRBJ2-7, the complete variable domain is DGGITQSPKYLFRKEGQNVTLSCEQNLNHDAMYWYRQDPGQGLRLIYYSQIVNDFQKGDIAEGYSVSREKKESFPLTVTSAQKNPTAFYLCASSTISGGGHEQYFGPGTRLTVT.

The chain carries TRBV9 and TRBJ1-3, with 10 bases aligning to TRBD1. The CDR3 sequence is 18 residues long. With V trimmed by 4 bases and J by 9 bases, 19 bases remained unmatched. Germline V gene sequence: CDR1 SGDLS, CDR2 YYNGEE. The CDR3 DNA is TGTGCCAGCAGCAACCGGGACAGGGGACCCGAAGACGGGGGCACCATATATTTT. This translates into CASSNRDRGPEDGGTIYF.

This chain connects TRBV2 to TRBJ1-5, with 7 bases fitting TRBD1. The CDR3 loop spans 15 amino acids. After removal of 6 bases from V and 7 bases from J, the junction contained 12 bases not matched to a gene. Germline V gives CDR1 SNHLY, CDR2 FYNNEI. This CDR3 is CASRGQTTEDQPQHF. CDR3 bases: TGTGCCAGCAGGGGACAGACGACTGAAGACCAGCCCCAGCATTTT. Full variable domain (missing parts from reference TRBV2 and TRBJ1-5): EPEVTQTPSHQVTQMGQEVILRCVPISNHLYFYWYRQILGQKVEFLVSFYNNEISEKSEIFDDQFSVERPDGSNFTLKIRSTKLEDSAMYFCASRGQTTEDQPQHFGDGTRLSIL.

The chain combines TRBV28 with TRBJ1-6; D is perhaps TRBD1 (6 bases). This CDR3 contains 18 residues. In germline, CDR1 is MDHEN, CDR2 SYDVKM. CDR3 sequence: CAVDIRGGNIVKNSPLHF. The CDR3 DNA follows: TGTGCGGTGGATATCAGGGGTGGGAATATAGTAAAAAATTCACCCCTCCACTTT.

The J gene is TRBJ1-6, the V gene TRBV13; 8 nucleotides agree with TRBD1. The CDR3 contains 20 residues. The V and J ends lost 4 bases and 0 bases, in that order; junction bases with no gene match: 14. Per germline, CDR1 PRHDT and CDR2 FYEKMQ (reference sequence). As DNA, the CDR3 is TGTGCCAGCAGCTCTCTACCTAGGACAGGGAATTTCTCCTATAATTCACCCCTCCACTTT. Protein product: CASSSLPRTGNFSYNSPLHF.

CDR3 coding DNA: TGCGCCAGCAGCCAAGTTCCTAGCTCTGGAAACACCATATATTTT. It codes for CASSQVPSSGNTIYF. This rearrangement joins TRBV4-3 to TRBJ1-3; D remains unclear. The CDR3 length is 15 residues. The germline V and J ends were trimmed by 1 base and 0 bases, with 7 bases remaining between them. Per germline, CDR1 LGHNA and CDR2 YSLEER.

CDR3 bases: TGTGCCAGCAGCCCCACGAGACAGGGAAATTCCTACGAGCAGTACTTC. This codes for CASSPTRQGNSYEQYF. The chain carries TRBV9 and TRBJ2-7; 7 positions agree with TRBD1. The V gene end was trimmed by 4 bases and the J gene end by 1 base; junction bases not matched to a gene: 11. CDR3 length: 16 amino acids. Per the germline V gene, CDR1 is SGDLS and CDR2 is YYNGEE.

The chain employs TRBV5-4 and TRBJ1-2; the D gene is possibly TRBD1 (6 bases). Germline CDR1 SGHNT, CDR2 YYREEE (reference sequence). Trimming took 0 bases from V and 6 from J, leaving 12 bases between them. CDR3 length equals 14 residues. The chain's CDR3 is CASSLDSGANGYTF. CDR3 DNA: TGTGCCAGCAGCTTGGATTCAGGGGCTAATGGCTACACCTTC.

This chain connects TRBV5-1 to TRBJ2-1; 7 positions agree with TRBD1. J gave up 2 bases and V 2 bases, and 4 bases lay outside the gene matches. Germline-derived CDR1 and CDR2 are SGHRS and YFSETQ. The CDR3 contains 15 residues. In nucleotides, the CDR3 is TGCGCCAGCAGCTTAGAACAGGGGACCTACAATGAGCAGTTCTTC. Its protein product is CASSLEQGTYNEQFF.

The V gene is TRBV7-3, the J gene TRBJ2-1, with 7 nucleotides matching TRBD1. V was pared by 1 base and J by 5 bases, with 5 bases of the junction left unmatched. Germline loops: CDR1 SGHTA, CDR2 FQGTGA. This CDR3 is 15 amino acids long. CDR3 sequence (DNA): TGTGCCAGCAGCTTAAGACAGGGCATGAACAATGAGCAGTTCTTC. This gives the protein CASSLRQGMNNEQFF.

In DNA form, the CDR3 reads TGCGCCAGTCACTCAGGGGACACAGATACGCAGTATTTT. Encoded protein: CASHSGDTDTQYF. The chain uses TRBV5-1 and TRBJ2-3; D perhaps matches TRBD1 (6 bases). The CDR3 has 13 amino acids. V dropped 8 bases and J dropped 2 bases, with 12 bases sitting between them. Germline CDR1 is SGHRS and CDR2 is YFSETQ.